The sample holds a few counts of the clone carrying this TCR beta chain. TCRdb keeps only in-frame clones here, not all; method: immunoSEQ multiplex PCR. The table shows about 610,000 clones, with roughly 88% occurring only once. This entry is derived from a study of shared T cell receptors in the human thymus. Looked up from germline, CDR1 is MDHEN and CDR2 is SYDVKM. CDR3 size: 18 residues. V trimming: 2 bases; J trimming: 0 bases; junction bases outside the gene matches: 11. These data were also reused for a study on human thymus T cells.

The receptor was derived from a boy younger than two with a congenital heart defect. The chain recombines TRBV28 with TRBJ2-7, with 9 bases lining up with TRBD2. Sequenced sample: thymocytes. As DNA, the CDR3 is TGTGCCAGCAGTTTAAGGGCCGGGGGTAGCGGGAGCTCCTACGAGCAGTACTTC. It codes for CASSLRAGGSGSSYEQYF.